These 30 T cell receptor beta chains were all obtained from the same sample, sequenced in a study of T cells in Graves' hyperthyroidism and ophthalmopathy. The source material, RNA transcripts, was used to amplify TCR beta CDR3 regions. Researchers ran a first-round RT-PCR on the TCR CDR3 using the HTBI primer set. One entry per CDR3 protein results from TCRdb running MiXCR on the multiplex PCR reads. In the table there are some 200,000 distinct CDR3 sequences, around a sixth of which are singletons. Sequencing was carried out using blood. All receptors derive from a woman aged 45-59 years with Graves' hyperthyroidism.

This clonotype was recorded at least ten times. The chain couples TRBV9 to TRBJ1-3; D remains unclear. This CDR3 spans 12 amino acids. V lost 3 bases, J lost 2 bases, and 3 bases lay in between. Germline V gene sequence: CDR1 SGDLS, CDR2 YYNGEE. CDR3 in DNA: TGTGCCAGCAGCGCCGCTGGAAACACCATATATTTT. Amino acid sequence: CASSAAGNTIYF.

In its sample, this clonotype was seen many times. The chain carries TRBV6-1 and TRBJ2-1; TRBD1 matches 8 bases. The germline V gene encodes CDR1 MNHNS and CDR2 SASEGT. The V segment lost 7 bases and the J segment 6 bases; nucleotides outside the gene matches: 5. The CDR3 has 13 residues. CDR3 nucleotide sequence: TGTGCCAGCACGGGACAGGTGGGCAATGAGCAGTTCTTC. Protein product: CASTGQVGNEQFF.

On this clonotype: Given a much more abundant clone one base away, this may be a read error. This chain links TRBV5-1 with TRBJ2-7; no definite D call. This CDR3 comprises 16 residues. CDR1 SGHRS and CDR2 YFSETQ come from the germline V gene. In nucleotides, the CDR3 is TGCGCCAGCAGCTTGTCTGACTCACTCTATACCTACGAGCGGTACTTC. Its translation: CASSLSDSLYTYERYF. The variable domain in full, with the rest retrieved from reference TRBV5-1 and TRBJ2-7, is KAGVTQTPRYLIKTRGQQVTLSCSPISGHRSVSWYQQTPGQGLQFLFEYFSETQRNKGNFPGRFSGRQFSNSRSEMNVSTLELGDSALYLCASSLSDSLYTYERYFGPGTRLTVT.

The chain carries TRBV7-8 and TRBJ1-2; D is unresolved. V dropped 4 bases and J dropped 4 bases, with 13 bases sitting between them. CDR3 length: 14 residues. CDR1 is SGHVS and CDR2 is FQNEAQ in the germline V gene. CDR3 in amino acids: CASSSSKQAYGYTF. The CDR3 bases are TGTGCCAGCAGCTCTAGTAAGCAGGCCTATGGCTACACCTTC.

In DNA, the CDR3 is TGTGCCAGCAGGGTCGAATCGATGGATTCACCCCTCCACTTT. Translation gives CASRVESMDSPLHF. The rearrangement joins TRBV5-8 to TRBJ1-6; D is undetermined. The CDR3 consists of 14 residues. In germline, CDR1 is SGHTS, CDR2 YDEGEE. V was trimmed by 5 bases and J by 8 bases, leaving 14 bases between them.

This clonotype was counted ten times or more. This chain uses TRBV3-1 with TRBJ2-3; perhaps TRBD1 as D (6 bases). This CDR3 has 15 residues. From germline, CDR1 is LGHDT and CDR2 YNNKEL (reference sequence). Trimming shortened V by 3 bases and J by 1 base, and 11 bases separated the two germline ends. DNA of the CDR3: TGTGCCAGCAGCCACGCTAGGACAGGCACAGATACGCAGTATTTT. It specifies CASSHARTGTDTQYF.

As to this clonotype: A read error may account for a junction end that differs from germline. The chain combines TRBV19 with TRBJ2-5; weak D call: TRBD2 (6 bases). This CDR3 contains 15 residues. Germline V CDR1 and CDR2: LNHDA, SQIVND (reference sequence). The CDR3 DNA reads TGTGCCAGTAGTATAAGTTGGGACTCAAAAGAGGCCCAGTACTTC. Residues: CASSISWDSKEAQYF.

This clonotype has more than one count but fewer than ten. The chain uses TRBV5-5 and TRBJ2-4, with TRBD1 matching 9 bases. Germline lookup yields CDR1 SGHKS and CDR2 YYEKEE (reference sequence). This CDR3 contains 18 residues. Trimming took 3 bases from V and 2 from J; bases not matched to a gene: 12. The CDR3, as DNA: TGTGCCAGCAGCTCCCTCCACCGGGACAGGGTTACCAAAAACATTCAGTACTTC. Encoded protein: CASSSLHRDRVTKNIQYF. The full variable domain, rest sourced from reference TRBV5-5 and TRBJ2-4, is DAGVTQSPTHLIKTRGQQVTLRCSPISGHKSVSWYQQVLGQGPQFIFQYYEKEERGRGNFPDRFSARQFPNYSSELNVNALLLGDSALYLCASSSLHRDRVTKNIQYFGAGTRLSVL.

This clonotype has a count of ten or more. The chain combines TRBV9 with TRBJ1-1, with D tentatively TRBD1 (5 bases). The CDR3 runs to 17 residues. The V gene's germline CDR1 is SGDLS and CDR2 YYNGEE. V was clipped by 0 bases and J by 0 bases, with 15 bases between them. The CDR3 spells CASSVGGQGGMNTEAFF. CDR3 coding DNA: TGTGCCAGCAGCGTAGGGGGTCAGGGTGGCATGAACACTGAAGCTTTCTTT.

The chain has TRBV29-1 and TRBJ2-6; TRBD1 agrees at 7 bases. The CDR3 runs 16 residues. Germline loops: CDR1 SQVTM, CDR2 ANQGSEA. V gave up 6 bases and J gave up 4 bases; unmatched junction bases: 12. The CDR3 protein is CSVPTGILSGANVLTF. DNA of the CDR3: TGCAGCGTCCCGACAGGGATTCTATCCGGGGCCAACGTCCTGACTTTC.

The CDR3 reads CASSSNRGQDYGYTF. The CDR3, as DNA: TGTGCCAGCAGCTCCAACAGGGGGCAAGACTATGGCTACACCTTC. V usage is TRBV7-9 and J usage is TRBJ1-2; 9 nucleotides match TRBD1. Germline CDR1 is SEHNR and CDR2 is FQNEAQ (reference sequence). The CDR3 is 15 amino acids. Trimming took 4 bases from V and 3 from J; bases not matched to a gene: 6.

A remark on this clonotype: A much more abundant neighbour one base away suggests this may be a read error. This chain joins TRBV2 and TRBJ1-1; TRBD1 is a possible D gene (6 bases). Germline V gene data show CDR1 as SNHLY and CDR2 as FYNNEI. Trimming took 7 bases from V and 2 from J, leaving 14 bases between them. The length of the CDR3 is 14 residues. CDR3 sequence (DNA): TGTGCCAGCACCGGGGTCAGGGGTAACACTGAAGCTTTCTTT. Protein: CASTGVRGNTEAFF. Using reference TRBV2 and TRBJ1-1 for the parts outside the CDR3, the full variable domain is EPEVTQTPSHQVTQMGQEVILRCVPISNHLYFYWYRQILGQKVEFLVSFYNNEISEKSEIFDDQFSVERPDGSNFTLKIRSTKLEDSAMYFCASTGVRGNTEAFFGQGTRLTVV.

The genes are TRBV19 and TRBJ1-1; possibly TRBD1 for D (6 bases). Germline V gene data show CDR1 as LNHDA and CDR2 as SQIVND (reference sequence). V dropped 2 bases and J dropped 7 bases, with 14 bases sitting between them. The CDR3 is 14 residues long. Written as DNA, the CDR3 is TGTGCCAGTAGTATAAACAGGGTTGGCATTGAAGCTTTCTTT. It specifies CASSINRVGIEAFF.

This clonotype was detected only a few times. CDR3 nucleotides: TGCGCCGGACAGGGGGCGCTTCACACTGAAGCTTTCTTT. This translates into CAGQGALHTEAFF. The chain has TRBV20-1 and TRBJ1-1, with 11 nucleotides matching TRBD1. The CDR3 is 13 residues long. From germline, CDR1 is DFQATT and CDR2 SNEGSKA (reference sequence).

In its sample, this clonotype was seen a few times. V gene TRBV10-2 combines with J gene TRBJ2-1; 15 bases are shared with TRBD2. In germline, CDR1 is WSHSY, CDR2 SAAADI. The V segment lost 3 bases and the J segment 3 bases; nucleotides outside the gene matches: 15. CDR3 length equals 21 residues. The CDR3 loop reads CASSDPGTSGRPPQYYNEQFF. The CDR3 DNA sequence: TGCGCCAGCAGTGATCCCGGGACTAGCGGGAGGCCACCTCAATACTACAATGAGCAGTTCTTC.

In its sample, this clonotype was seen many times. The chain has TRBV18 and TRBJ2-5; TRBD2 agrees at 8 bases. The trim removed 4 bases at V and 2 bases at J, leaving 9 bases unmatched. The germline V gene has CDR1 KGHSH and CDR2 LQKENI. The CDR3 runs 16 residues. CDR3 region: CASSLRDGRVQETQYF. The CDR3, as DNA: TGTGCCAGCTCACTTCGGGACGGGAGGGTACAAGAGACCCAGTACTTC.

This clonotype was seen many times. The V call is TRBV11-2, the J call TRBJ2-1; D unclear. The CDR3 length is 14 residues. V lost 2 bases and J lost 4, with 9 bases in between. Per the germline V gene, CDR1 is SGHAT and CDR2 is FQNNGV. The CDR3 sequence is CASSLRHGYNEQFF. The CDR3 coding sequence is TGTGCCAGCAGCTTAAGACATGGATACAATGAGCAGTTCTTC.

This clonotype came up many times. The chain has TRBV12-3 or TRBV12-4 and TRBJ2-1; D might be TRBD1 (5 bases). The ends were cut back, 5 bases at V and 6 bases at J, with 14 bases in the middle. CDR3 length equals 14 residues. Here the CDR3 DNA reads TGTGCCAGCAGTCCCCGGACGGACATCAATGAGCAGTTCTTC. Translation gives CASSPRTDINEQFF.

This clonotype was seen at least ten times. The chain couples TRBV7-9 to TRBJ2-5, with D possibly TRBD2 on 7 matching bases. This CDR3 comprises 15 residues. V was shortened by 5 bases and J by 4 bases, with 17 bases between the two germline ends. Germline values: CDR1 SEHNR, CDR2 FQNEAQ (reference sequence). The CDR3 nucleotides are TGTGCCAGCAGCGCCGATCCCGGGGGGCGAGAGACCCAGTACTTC. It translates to CASSADPGGRETQYF.

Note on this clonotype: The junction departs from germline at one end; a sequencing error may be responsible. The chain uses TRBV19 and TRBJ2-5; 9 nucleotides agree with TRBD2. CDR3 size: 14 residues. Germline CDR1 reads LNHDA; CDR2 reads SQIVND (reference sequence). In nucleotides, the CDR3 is TGTGTCAGTAGTATAGCGGGGGCTCGAGAGACCCAGTACTTC. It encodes CVSSIAGARETQYF.

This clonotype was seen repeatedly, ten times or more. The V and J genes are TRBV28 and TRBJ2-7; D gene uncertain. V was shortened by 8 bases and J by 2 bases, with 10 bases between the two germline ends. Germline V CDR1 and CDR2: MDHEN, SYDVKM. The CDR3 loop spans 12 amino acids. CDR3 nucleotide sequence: TGTGCCAGCGGAGACACCGCCTACGAGCAGTACTTC. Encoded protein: CASGDTAYEQYF.

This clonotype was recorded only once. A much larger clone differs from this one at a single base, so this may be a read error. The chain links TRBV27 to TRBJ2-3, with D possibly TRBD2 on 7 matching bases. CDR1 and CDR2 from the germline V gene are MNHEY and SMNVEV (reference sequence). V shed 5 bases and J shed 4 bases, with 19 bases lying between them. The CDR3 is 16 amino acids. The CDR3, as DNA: TGTGCCAGCAGTCGCTTTGGGGGGGGCTTATCAGATACGCAGTATTTT. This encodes CASSRFGGGLSDTQYF.

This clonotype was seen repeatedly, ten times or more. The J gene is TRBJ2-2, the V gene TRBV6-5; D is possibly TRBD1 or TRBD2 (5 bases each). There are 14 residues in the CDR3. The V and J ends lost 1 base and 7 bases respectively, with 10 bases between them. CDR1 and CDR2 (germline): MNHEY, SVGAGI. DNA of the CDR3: TGTGCCAGCAGTTACTTGGGGGTTGGCGGGGAGCTGTTTTTT. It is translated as CASSYLGVGGELFF.

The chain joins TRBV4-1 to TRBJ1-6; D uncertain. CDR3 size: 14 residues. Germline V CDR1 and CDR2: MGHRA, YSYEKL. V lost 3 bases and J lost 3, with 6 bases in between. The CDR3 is CASSQGNYNSPLHF. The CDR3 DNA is TGCGCCAGCAGCCAGGGAAACTATAATTCACCCCTCCACTTT.

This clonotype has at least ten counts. The CDR3 reads CASSDPRVGTDTQYF. The CDR3 bases are TGTGCCAGCTCAGACCCTAGGGTGGGCACAGATACGCAGTATTTT. The rearrangement uses TRBV12-3 or TRBV12-4 and TRBJ2-3; no clear D. This CDR3 is 15 amino acids long. Trimming took off 8 bases at V and 1 base at J, with 16 bases between the two ends.

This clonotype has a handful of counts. The DNA of the CDR3 is TGTGCCACCAGCAGAGTGGGGCAGGGGCCAACTAATGAAAAACTGTTTTTT. Amino acid sequence: CATSRVGQGPTNEKLFF. The rearrangement uses TRBV15 and TRBJ1-4, with a possible D match to TRBD1 (6 bases). Germline CDR1 is LNHNV and CDR2 is YYDKDF (reference sequence). V was cut by 1 base and J by 0 bases, with 12 bases left in between. This CDR3 has 17 amino acids.

CDR3 loop: CASRPGGTFTDTQYF. CDR3 nucleotide sequence: TGTGCCAGCCGCCCCGGCGGGACTTTCACAGATACGCAGTATTTT. This sequence joins TRBV3-1 and TRBJ2-3; D perhaps matches TRBD2 (6 bases). CDR1 is LGHDT and CDR2 is YNNKEL in the germline V gene (reference sequence). Trimming removed 8 bases from V and 2 bases from J, with 17 bases in between. This CDR3 comprises 15 residues.

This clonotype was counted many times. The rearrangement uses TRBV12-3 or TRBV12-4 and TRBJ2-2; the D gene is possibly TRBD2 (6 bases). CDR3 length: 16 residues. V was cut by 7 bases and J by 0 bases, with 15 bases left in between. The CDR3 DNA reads TGTGCCAGCAACACGGGAGAGTCGTCGAACACCGGGGAGCTGTTTTTT. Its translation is CASNTGESSNTGELFF.

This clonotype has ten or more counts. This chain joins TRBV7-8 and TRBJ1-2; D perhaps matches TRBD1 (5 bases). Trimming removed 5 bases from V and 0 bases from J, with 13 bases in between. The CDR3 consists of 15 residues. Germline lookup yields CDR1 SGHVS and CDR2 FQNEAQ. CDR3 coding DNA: TGTGCCAGCAGCATCGGGACTCGAGCTAACTATGGCTACACCTTC. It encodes CASSIGTRANYGYTF.

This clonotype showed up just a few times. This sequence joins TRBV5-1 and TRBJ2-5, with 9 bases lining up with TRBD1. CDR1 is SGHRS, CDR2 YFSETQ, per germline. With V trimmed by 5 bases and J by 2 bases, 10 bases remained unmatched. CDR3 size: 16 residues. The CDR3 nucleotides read TGCGCCAGCAGTGCGACGGACAGGGGAACTCAAGAGACCCAGTACTTC. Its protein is CASSATDRGTQETQYF. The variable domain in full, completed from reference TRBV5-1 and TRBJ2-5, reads KAGVTQTPRYLIKTRGQQVTLSCSPISGHRSVSWYQQTPGQGLQFLFEYFSETQRNKGNFPGRFSGRQFSNSRSEMNVSTLELGDSALYLCASSATDRGTQETQYFGPGTRLLVL.